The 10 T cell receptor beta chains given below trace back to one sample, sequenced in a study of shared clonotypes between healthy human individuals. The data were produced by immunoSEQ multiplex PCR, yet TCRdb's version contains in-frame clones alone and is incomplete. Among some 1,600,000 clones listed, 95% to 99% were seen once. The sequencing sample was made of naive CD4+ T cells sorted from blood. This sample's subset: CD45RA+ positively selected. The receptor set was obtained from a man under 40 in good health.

For the CDR3, the DNA is TGCGCCAGCAGCCAAAGACAGGGTCAAGAGACCCAGTACTTC. This codes for CASSQRQGQETQYF. This chain uses TRBV5-1 with TRBJ2-5; TRBD1 aligns across 7 bases. This CDR3 has 14 amino acids. The J segment lost 2 bases and the V segment lost 4 bases, leaving 5 bases of the junction unmatched. Germline V gene data show CDR1 as SGHRS and CDR2 as YFSETQ.

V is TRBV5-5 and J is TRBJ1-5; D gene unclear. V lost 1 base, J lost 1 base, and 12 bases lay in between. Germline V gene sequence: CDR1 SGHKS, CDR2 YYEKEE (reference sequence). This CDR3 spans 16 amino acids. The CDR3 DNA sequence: TGTGCCAGCAGCTTGCGGGAAACCATCAGCAATCAGCCCCAGCATTTT. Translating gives CASSLRETISNQPQHF.

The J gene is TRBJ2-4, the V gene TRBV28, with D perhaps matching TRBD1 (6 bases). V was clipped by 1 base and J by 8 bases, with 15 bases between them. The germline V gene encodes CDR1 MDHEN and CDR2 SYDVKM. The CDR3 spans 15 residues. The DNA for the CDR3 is TGTGCCAGCAGTTTATTTACCGGGGCAGGGGACATTCAGTACTTC. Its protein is CASSLFTGAGDIQYF.

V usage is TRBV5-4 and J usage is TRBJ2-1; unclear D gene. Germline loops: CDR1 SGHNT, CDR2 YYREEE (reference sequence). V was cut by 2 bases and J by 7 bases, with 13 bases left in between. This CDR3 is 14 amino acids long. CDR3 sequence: CASSFAIRGNEQFF. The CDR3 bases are TGTGCCAGCAGCTTTGCCATTAGAGGAAATGAGCAGTTCTTC.

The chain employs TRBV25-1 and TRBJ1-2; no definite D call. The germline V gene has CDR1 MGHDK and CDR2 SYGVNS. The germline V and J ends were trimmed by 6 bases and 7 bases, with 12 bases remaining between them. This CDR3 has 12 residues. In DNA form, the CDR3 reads TGTGCCAGCAGAGATCGAGGGTTTGGCTACACCTTC. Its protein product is CASRDRGFGYTF.

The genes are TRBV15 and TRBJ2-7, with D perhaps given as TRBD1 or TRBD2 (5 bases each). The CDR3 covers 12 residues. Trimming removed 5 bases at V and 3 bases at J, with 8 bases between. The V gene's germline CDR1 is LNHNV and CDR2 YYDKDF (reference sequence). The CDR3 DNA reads TGTGCCACCAGCGCAGGGAGCTACGAGCAGTACTTC. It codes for CATSAGSYEQYF.

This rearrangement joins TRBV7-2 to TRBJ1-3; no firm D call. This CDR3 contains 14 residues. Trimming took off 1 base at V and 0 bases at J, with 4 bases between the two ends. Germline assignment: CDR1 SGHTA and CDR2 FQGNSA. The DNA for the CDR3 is TGTGCCAGCAGCTTAGTCTACTCTGGAAACACCATATATTTT. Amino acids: CASSLVYSGNTIYF.

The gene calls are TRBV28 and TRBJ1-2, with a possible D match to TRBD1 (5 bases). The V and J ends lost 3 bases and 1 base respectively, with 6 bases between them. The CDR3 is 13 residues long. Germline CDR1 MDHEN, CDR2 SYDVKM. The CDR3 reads CASSFDSNYGYTF. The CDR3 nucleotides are TGTGCCAGCAGTTTTGACAGTAACTATGGCTACACCTTC.

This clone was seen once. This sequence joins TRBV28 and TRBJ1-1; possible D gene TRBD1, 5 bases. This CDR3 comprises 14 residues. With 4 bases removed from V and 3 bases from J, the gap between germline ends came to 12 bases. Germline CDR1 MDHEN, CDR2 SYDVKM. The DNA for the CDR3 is TGTGCCAGCAGTTCGGGACCAGATTACACTGAAGCTTTCTTT. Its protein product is CASSSGPDYTEAFF.

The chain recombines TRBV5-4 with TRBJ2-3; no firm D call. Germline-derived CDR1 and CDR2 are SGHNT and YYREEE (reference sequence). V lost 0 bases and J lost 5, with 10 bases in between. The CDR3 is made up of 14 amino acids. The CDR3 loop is CASSLANRGDTQYF. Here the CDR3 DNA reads TGTGCCAGCAGCTTGGCTAATCGAGGAGATACGCAGTATTTT.